This T cell receptor (beta chain) derives from a study of blood T cell repertoires in COVID-19. Study in general: Italy, Spain and the United States were the sources of the convalescent and acute COVID-19 samples. The cDNA or gDNA used as material had been derived from T cells, B-cell-depleted T cells, or PBMCs.

This clone appeared once. Germline CDR1 and CDR2: SGHKS and YYEKEE (reference sequence). The V end was cut by 3 bases, the J end by 1 base, with 12 bases between. The CDR3 has 15 residues. Authors' data handling: Reference gene primer amplification gave estimated nucleated cell counts. Using immunoSEQ multiplex PCR, the repertoire was profiled, and TCRdb retains in-frame clones only, with some absent. V, J and clone size are those of that table, while D and trimming were read from the DNA. This sample has roughly 170,000 clones, with about four fifths found just once. The receptor comes from a man between 40 and 49 years old who had recovered from COVID-19. J is TRBJ2-3 and V is TRBV5-5; D is possibly TRBD1 (5 bases). What was sequenced was peripheral blood. CDR3 sequence reads: CASSSPGRGTDTQYF. CDR3 coding DNA: TGTGCCAGCAGCTCACCGGGCAGGGGCACAGATACGCAGTATTTT. The full variable domain, rest sourced from reference TRBV5-5 and TRBJ2-3, is DAGVTQSPTHLIKTRGQQVTLRCSPISGHKSVSWYQQVLGQGPQFIFQYYEKEERGRGNFPDRFSARQFPNYSSELNVNALLLGDSALYLCASSSPGRGTDTQYFGPGTRLTVL.